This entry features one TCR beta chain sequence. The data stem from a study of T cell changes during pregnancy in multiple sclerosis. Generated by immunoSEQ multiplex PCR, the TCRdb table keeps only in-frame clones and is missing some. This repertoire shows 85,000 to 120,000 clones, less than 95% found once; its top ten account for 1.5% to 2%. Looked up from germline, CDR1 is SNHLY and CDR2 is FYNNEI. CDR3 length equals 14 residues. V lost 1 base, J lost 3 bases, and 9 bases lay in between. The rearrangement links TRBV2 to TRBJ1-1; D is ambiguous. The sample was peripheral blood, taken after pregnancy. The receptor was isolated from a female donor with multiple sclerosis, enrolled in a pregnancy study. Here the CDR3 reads CASSEGWRDTEAFF. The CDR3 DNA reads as TGTGCCAGCAGTGAAGGCTGGAGGGACACTGAAGCTTTCTTT.